One and the same sample provided the 13 T cell receptor beta chains below, sequenced in a study of human T cells and chemical hapten exposure. As for time point: pre-sensitization, week 0. As for treatment: therapeutic diphenylcyclopropenone sensitization with weekly scalp DPC. Each CDR3 protein is one row after TCRdb ran MiXCR on the RACE reads. The sample includes some 330,000 distinct CDR3 sequences, 5.5% of them seen just once. The specimen was whole blood, collected in connection with sensitization to the hapten diphenylcyclopropenone (DPC). The source is a young woman with alopecia areata. Some clones in this sample may be carry-over from other donors' samples.

J is TRBJ2-7 and V is TRBV6-6; D possibly corresponds to TRBD1 (5 bases). In germline, CDR1 is MNHNY, CDR2 SVGAGI (reference sequence). The CDR3 consists of 14 residues. Deletions cut 8 bases from V and 0 bases from J, with 14 bases between. CDR3 loop: CASAQTRGSYEQYF. In nucleotides, the CDR3 is TGTGCCAGCGCCCAGACAAGGGGCTCCTACGAGCAGTACTTC.

The V gene is TRBV7-9, the J gene TRBJ1-1; TRBD1 matches 10 bases. V lost 0 bases and J lost 5; bases outside the gene matches: 3. Germline lookup yields CDR1 SEHNR and CDR2 FQNEAQ (reference sequence). The CDR3 is made up of 15 amino acids. CDR3 DNA: TGTGCCAGCAGCTTAGCTGGGACAGGGGTGACTGAAGCTTTCTTT. Its protein product is CASSLAGTGVTEAFF.

This clonotype was detected a few times. This chain links TRBV20-1 with TRBJ1-6; 7 bases fit TRBD1. Germline V lookup: CDR1 DFQATT, CDR2 SNEGSKA (reference sequence). This CDR3 comprises 14 residues. J gave up 7 bases and V 6 bases, and 9 bases lay outside the gene matches. The CDR3 spells CSAFRQGLNSPLHF. The DNA of the CDR3 is TGCAGTGCCTTTCGACAGGGCCTCAATTCACCCCTCCACTTT.

This clonotype was observed a handful of times. This chain uses TRBV29-1 with TRBJ1-1; possible D gene TRBD1, 5 bases. The CDR3 sequence is 17 residues long. Germline V gene lookup returns CDR1 SQVTM and CDR2 ANQGSEA. Trimming took off 0 bases at V and 0 bases at J, with 17 bases between the two ends. This CDR3 is CSVEDVGTLTLNTEAFF. The DNA of the CDR3 is TGCAGCGTTGAAGATGTAGGGACCTTGACTTTGAACACTGAAGCTTTCTTT.

This clonotype showed up many times. The chain uses TRBV7-6 and TRBJ1-5; 10 bases align to TRBD1. From germline, CDR1 is SGHVS and CDR2 FNYEAQ. V lost 5 bases and J lost 3; bases outside the gene matches: 4. The CDR3 length is 15 residues. As DNA, the CDR3 is TGTGCCAGCAGCCAGGGGACAGGGGACAATCAGCCCCAGCATTTT. Amino acids: CASSQGTGDNQPQHF.

Many counts were recorded for this clonotype. The gene calls are TRBV6-5 and TRBJ1-2; D not resolved. The CDR3 has 12 amino acids. V lost 4 bases and J 3 bases, leaving 6 bases between the germline ends. The germline gives CDR1 MNHEY, CDR2 SVGAGI. CDR3 loop: CASSSPDYGYTF. The CDR3 DNA reads TGTGCCAGCAGTTCCCCGGACTATGGCTACACCTTC.

The chain recombines TRBV5-4 with TRBJ2-5, with 11 bases lining up with TRBD2. The CDR3 spans 18 residues. The J segment lost 2 bases and the V segment lost 5 bases, leaving 14 bases of the junction unmatched. Per the germline V gene, CDR1 is SGHNT and CDR2 is YYREEE (reference sequence). The DNA of the CDR3 is TGTGCCAGCAGACGGCTAGCGGGGGGCCTCCTTAGACAAGAGACCCAGTACTTC. Its translation: CASRRLAGGLLRQETQYF.

The chain combines TRBV28 with TRBJ1-5; D is uncertain. Germline V gene sequence: CDR1 MDHEN, CDR2 SYDVKM. Deletions cut 6 bases from V and 0 bases from J, with 24 bases between. This CDR3 is 19 amino acids long. The CDR3 DNA is TGTGCCAGCAGCCGTACAAGGGAAAAATGGCCTGGTAGCAATCAGCCCCAGCATTTT. It encodes CASSRTREKWPGSNQPQHF.

This clonotype showed up many times. V gene TRBV20-1 combines with J gene TRBJ2-1; 8 bases match TRBD2. Losses at the gene ends were 5 bases for V and 3 bases for J; bases not matched to a gene: 9. Germline V lookup: CDR1 DFQATT, CDR2 SNEGSKA (reference sequence). This CDR3 region has 15 residues. For the CDR3, the DNA is TGCAGTGCTTCTATCGCGGGGGGATTCTACAATGAGCAGTTCTTC. This translates into CSASIAGGFYNEQFF.

This clonotype was seen only a few times. V and J are TRBV7-2 and TRBJ2-2; D is unresolved. Germline CDR1 SGHTA, CDR2 FQGNSA. The V end was cut by 1 base, the J end by 6 bases, with 9 bases between. This CDR3 contains 14 residues. As DNA, the CDR3 is TGTGCCAGCAGCTTAGGGTATGAGGCCGGGGAGCTGTTTTTT. Amino acids: CASSLGYEAGELFF. The variable domain in full, with the rest retrieved from reference TRBV7-2 and TRBJ2-2, is GAGVSQSPSNKVTEKGKDVELRCDPISGHTALYWYRQSLGQGLEFLIYFQGNSAPDKSGLPSDRFSAERTGGSVSTLTIQRTQQEDSAVYLCASSLGYEAGELFFGEGSRLTVL.

The DNA for the CDR3 is TGTGCTAGTGGTTTGGGGTACACACCCCTCCACTTT. It yields the protein CASGLGYTPLHF. The chain links TRBV12-5 to TRBJ1-6; D is unresolved. V dropped 1 base and J dropped 11 bases, with 6 bases sitting between them. The germline V gene encodes CDR1 LGHNT and CDR2 FRNRAP. CDR3 length equals 12 residues.

This clonotype was picked up a small number of times. The rearrangement joins TRBV20-1 to TRBJ1-3, with a possible D match to TRBD1 (5 bases). The CDR3 has 16 residues. Looked up from germline, CDR1 is DFQATT and CDR2 is SNEGSKA (reference sequence). Between the trimmed V and J ends, which lost 0 bases and 0 bases, there was a span of 12 bases. CDR3 amino acids: CSARDPGTHSGNTIYF. DNA for the CDR3: TGCAGTGCTAGAGACCCCGGGACGCACTCTGGAAACACCATATATTTT.

This clonotype turned up a few times. The V call is TRBV5-1, the J call TRBJ1-1; 7 bases map to TRBD1. Germline V gene data show CDR1 as SGHRS and CDR2 as YFSETQ. This CDR3 has 15 residues. The V gene end was trimmed by 4 bases and the J gene end by 0 bases; junction bases not matched to a gene: 6. The CDR3 spells CASSLGQPVNTEAFF. The CDR3 bases are TGCGCCAGCAGCCTGGGACAGCCAGTGAACACTGAAGCTTTCTTT.